The sequence of this TCR beta chain was determined in a study of OX40 agonist ivuxolimab in advanced cancers. Sequenced by immunoSEQ multiplex PCR; TCRdb stores in-frame clones only, minus some. The table includes 34,000 or so clones, roughly four fifths detected once. V lost 6 bases and J lost 5, with 13 bases in between. The CDR3 extends over 13 amino acids. Germline-derived CDR1 and CDR2 are MNHNS and SASEGT. The source was CD4+ or CD8+ T cells sorted from blood, collected in a trial of the OX40 agonist ivuxolimab. V gene TRBV6-1 combines with J gene TRBJ1-1; D perhaps matches TRBD1 (6 bases). The clonotype comes from an adult with an advanced solid tumor such as melanoma, head and neck, liver or kidney cancer. CDR3 bases: TGTGCCAGCAGCTTACAGGGCAGGACTGAAGCTTTCTTT. Translating it yields CASSLQGRTEAFF.